The 25 T cell receptor beta chains in this list originate from one sample, sequenced in a study of T-cell memory formation after mild COVID-19. TCRdb independently ran MiXCR on the 5' RACE reads; one entry per CDR3 protein. This sample has about 240,000 distinct CDR3 sequences, with over 8.5% found just once. Sequences were obtained from PBMCs or a T cell subset sorted from them (not recorded which). These receptors were collected from a young man who had mild COVID-19 (a few samples of this study predate the infection). Cell type and time point are not known.

There are a few counts of this clonotype. The V gene is TRBV10-2, the J gene TRBJ1-5; D possibly corresponds to TRBD1 (5 bases). The V gene's germline CDR1 is WSHSY and CDR2 SAAADI. The CDR3 runs 13 residues. V was pared by 8 bases and J by 5 bases, with 13 bases between. The chain's CDR3 is CASGTLHYQPQHF. In nucleotides, the CDR3 is TGCGCCAGCGGGACCCTGCATTATCAGCCCCAGCATTTT.

This clonotype was recorded at least ten times. This chain connects TRBV5-1 to TRBJ2-5; possible D gene TRBD2, 6 bases. Germline values: CDR1 SGHRS, CDR2 YFSETQ. The CDR3 spans 15 residues. Trimming took 2 bases from V and 4 from J, leaving 15 bases between them. The DNA for the CDR3 is TGCGCCAGCAGCTTAACACCCTCCGGGGGAGAGACCCAGTACTTC. Translated, it gives CASSLTPSGGETQYF. Drawing the rest from reference TRBV5-1 and TRBJ2-5, the complete variable domain is KAGVTQTPRYLIKTRGQQVTLSCSPISGHRSVSWYQQTPGQGLQFLFEYFSETQRNKGNFPGRFSGRQFSNSRSEMNVSTLELGDSALYLCASSLTPSGGETQYFGPGTRLLVL.

This chain uses TRBV5-5 with TRBJ1-5; D remains unclear. The CDR3 runs to 15 residues. The germline gives CDR1 SGHKS, CDR2 YYEKEE (reference sequence). Trimming removed 0 bases at V and 5 bases at J, with 12 bases between. CDR3 bases: TGTGCCAGCAGCTTGGTGGCGGCAAAAGATCAGCCCCAGCATTTT. Its protein product is CASSLVAAKDQPQHF.

This clonotype came up many times. This chain joins TRBV11-2 and TRBJ2-1; D might be TRBD1 or TRBD2, each matching 5 bases. V lost 5 bases to trimming and J lost 4 bases, with 9 bases between them. This CDR3 is built from 13 residues. The V gene's germline CDR1 is SGHAT and CDR2 FQNNGV. The CDR3 reads CASSPGRYNEQFF. The CDR3 nucleotides are TGTGCCAGCAGCCCGGGACGTTACAATGAGCAGTTCTTC.

In this sample, this clonotype turned up a few times. The genes are TRBV27 and TRBJ1-2, with a tentative D call TRBD1 (5 bases). This CDR3 comprises 18 residues. CDR1 is MNHEY, CDR2 SMNVEV, per germline (reference sequence). V was shortened by 7 bases and J by 7 bases, with 31 bases between the two germline ends. CDR3 sequence reads: CASTKDPDNHPVSGGYTF. In DNA form, the CDR3 reads TGTGCCAGCACCAAGGACCCGGACAATCATCCGGTCAGCGGTGGCTACACCTTC.

This clonotype has a handful of counts. This chain connects TRBV7-9 to TRBJ2-1, with D perhaps matching TRBD1 (5 bases). This CDR3 is 16 amino acids long. Germline loops: CDR1 SEHNR, CDR2 FQNEAQ (reference sequence). Trimming left V 5 bases short and J 2 bases short, with 16 bases between. The DNA of the CDR3 is TGTGCCAGCAGCCCCTTTCTGGGGCTGACCTACAATGAGCAGTTCTTC. It codes for CASSPFLGLTYNEQFF.

This clonotype was counted many times. The chain uses TRBV7-6 and TRBJ2-5; D perhaps matches TRBD1 (6 bases). V lost 7 bases and J 0 bases, leaving 12 bases between the germline ends. CDR1 and CDR2 from the germline V gene are SGHVS and FNYEAQ. There are 14 residues in the CDR3. In DNA form, the CDR3 reads TGTGCCAGCACGTATGGACAGAACCAAGAGACCCAGTACTTC. This codes for CASTYGQNQETQYF.

This clonotype was recorded a few times. A junction boundary mismatches the germline segment, possibly from a read error. V usage is TRBV7-2 and J usage is TRBJ1-1; 7 bases align to TRBD1. Per germline, CDR1 SGHTA and CDR2 FQGNSA. The CDR3 consists of 15 residues. The CDR3 bases are TGTGCCAGCAGCCTAGCAGAGGGGGCGAACACTGAAGCTTTCTTT. Its protein is CASSLAEGANTEAFF. Full variable domain (outside the CDR3, taken from reference TRBV7-2 and TRBJ1-1): GAGVSQSPSNKVTEKGKDVELRCDPISGHTALYWYRQSLGQGLEFLIYFQGNSAPDKSGLPSDRFSAERTGGSVSTLTIQRTQQEDSAVYLCASSLAEGANTEAFFGQGTRLTVV.

J is TRBJ1-6 and V is TRBV10-3; no definite D call. This CDR3 contains 15 residues. V shed 0 bases and J shed 10 bases, with 13 bases lying between them. From germline, CDR1 is ENHRY and CDR2 SYGVKD. The CDR3 nucleotides read TGTGCCATCAGTGAGTCGACTAGCGACGGATCACCCCTCCACTTT. Residues: CAISESTSDGSPLHF.

This clonotype was found many times. The CDR3 nucleotides are TGCGCCAGCAGCCACCGTCCGGAGGAGCAGAGATACAATGAGCAGTTCTTC. Translating it yields CASSHRPEEQRYNEQFF. V usage is TRBV4-3 and J usage is TRBJ2-1, with TRBD2 as a possible D gene (5 bases). This CDR3 region has 17 residues. CDR1 LGHNA and CDR2 YSLEER come from the germline V gene. V lost 3 bases and J lost 4, with 19 bases in between.

This clonotype was counted a few times. The chain recombines TRBV24-1 with TRBJ1-1; TRBD1 aligns across 7 bases. CDR3 length equals 15 residues. Germline trimming cut 2 bases from V and 1 base from J; bases unmatched to any gene: 3. Germline CDR1 KGHDR, CDR2 SFDVKD. The CDR3 loop is CATSDSPGGNTEAFF. For the CDR3, the DNA is TGTGCCACCAGTGATTCCCCAGGGGGGAACACTGAAGCTTTCTTT.

CDR3 coding DNA: TGCGCCACTTCAAGTGGGGGTCCCAGGGACATTCAGTACTTC. Encoded protein: CATSSGGPRDIQYF. The chain recombines TRBV10-1 with TRBJ2-4, with D possibly being TRBD1 or TRBD2 (5 bases each). CDR3 length: 14 residues. The V and J ends lost 10 bases and 8 bases respectively, with 21 bases between them. Germline CDR1 reads WNHNN; CDR2 reads SYGVQD (reference sequence).

A few counts support this clonotype. This chain joins TRBV5-1 and TRBJ2-3; no clear D. Germline CDR1 and CDR2: SGHRS and YFSETQ. The V gene lost 4 bases and the J gene lost 2 bases, with 5 bases spanning the gap. The CDR3 is made up of 12 amino acids. The CDR3 region is CASSTYTDTQYF. CDR3 DNA: TGCGCCAGCAGCACCTACACAGATACGCAGTATTTT.

The chain links TRBV28 to TRBJ2-7; D unresolved. Trimming shortened V by 0 bases and J by 5 bases, and 8 bases separated the two germline ends. The CDR3 contains 13 residues. CDR1 and CDR2 from the germline V gene are MDHEN and SYDVKM. The CDR3 DNA reads TGTGCCAGCAGTTTATGGGGCGGAGACGAGCAGTACGTC. Protein: CASSLWGGDEQYV.

This clonotype showed up many times. The CDR3 DNA is TGTGCCAGCGGGGGCCAACCCTCCTACGAGCAGTACTTC. It specifies CASGGQPSYEQYF. J is TRBJ2-7 and V is TRBV3-1; perhaps TRBD1 as D (6 bases). The V end lost 8 bases, the J end lost 0 bases, and 11 bases lay between the germline ends. The CDR3 extends over 13 amino acids. The germline CDR1 and CDR2 sequences are LGHDT and YNNKEL (reference sequence).

The table lists this clonotype with a few counts. V is TRBV7-2 and J is TRBJ2-6, with a possible D match to TRBD1 (5 bases). This CDR3 region has 13 residues. The germline V gene encodes CDR1 SGHTA and CDR2 FQGNSA. V lost 7 bases and J lost 6, with 10 bases in between. CDR3 sequence: CASIPGMANVLTF. CDR3 DNA: TGTGCCAGCATCCCAGGGATGGCCAACGTCCTGACTTTC.

Here the CDR3 DNA reads TGTGCCTGGAGTGTAATGGGAGACATTCAGTACTTC. Its protein product is CAWSVMGDIQYF. The chain couples TRBV30 to TRBJ2-4, with a possible D match to TRBD2 (5 bases). With 0 bases removed from V and 8 bases from J, the gap between germline ends came to 8 bases. The CDR3 runs 12 residues. In germline, CDR1 is GTSNPN, CDR2 SVGIG (reference sequence).

This clonotype was seen only a few times. This sequence joins TRBV20-1 and TRBJ2-1; TRBD2 agrees at 13 bases. J was trimmed by 12 bases and V by 6 bases; bases with no gene match: 11. This CDR3 region has 14 residues. Germline assignment: CDR1 DFQATT and CDR2 SNEGSKA (reference sequence). The CDR3 is CSATGTSGAASQFF. CDR3 nucleotide sequence: TGCAGTGCCACCGGGACTAGCGGGGCCGCTTCGCAGTTCTTC.

This clonotype has a handful of counts. The chain links TRBV20-1 to TRBJ2-3; D is possibly TRBD1 (5 bases). Germline CDR1 is DFQATT and CDR2 is SNEGSKA (reference sequence). V lost 2 bases, J lost 3 bases, and 9 bases lay in between. The CDR3 contains 13 residues. The CDR3 nucleotides read TGCAGTGCTAGATCCACAGGAACAGATACGCAGTATTTT. Its translation is CSARSTGTDTQYF.

V gene TRBV5-1 combines with J gene TRBJ1-5; TRBD1 aligns across 8 bases. The CDR3 sequence is 16 residues long. Germline V gene lookup returns CDR1 SGHRS and CDR2 YFSETQ. The V segment lost 4 bases and the J segment 9 bases; nucleotides outside the gene matches: 15. This CDR3 reads CASSRQGSFSCLPQHF. The CDR3 nucleotides are TGCGCCAGCAGCCGACAGGGGTCGTTCTCCTGCTTGCCCCAGCATTTT.

This clonotype was counted between two and nine times. The rearrangement uses TRBV20-1 and TRBJ2-7; D remains ambiguous. Between the trimmed V and J ends, which lost 0 bases and 2 bases, there was a span of 8 bases. The germline V gene has CDR1 DFQATT and CDR2 SNEGSKA (reference sequence). This CDR3 comprises 13 residues. In nucleotides, the CDR3 is TGCAGTGCTAGAGATCACAGCCCCTACGAGCAGTACGTC. Its protein is CSARDHSPYEQYV.

This clonotype has a count of ten or more. The V gene is TRBV7-6, the J gene TRBJ1-1, with TRBD1 as a possible D gene (6 bases). The length of the CDR3 is 13 residues. CDR1 is SGHVS, CDR2 FNYEAQ, per germline. V was pared by 5 bases and J by 8 bases, with 15 bases between. In nucleotides, the CDR3 is TGTGCCAGCAGCCAGGGGACGGTGCAAGAAGCTTTCTTT. Protein: CASSQGTVQEAFF.

This clonotype was seen a few times. The genes are TRBV25-1 and TRBJ1-3; D is uncertain. Between the trimmed V and J ends, which lost 3 bases and 0 bases, there was a span of 9 bases. This CDR3 region has 15 residues. The germline V gene encodes CDR1 MGHDK and CDR2 SYGVNS. The chain's CDR3 is CASSDIQSSGNTIYF. The CDR3, as DNA: TGTGCCAGCAGTGATATCCAAAGCTCTGGAAACACCATATATTTT.

This clonotype has only a few counts. V is TRBV30 and J is TRBJ2-7; the D gene is possibly TRBD1 (5 bases). CDR1 GTSNPN and CDR2 SVGIG come from the germline V gene (reference sequence). The V end was cut by 2 bases, the J end by 3 bases, with 11 bases between. This CDR3 comprises 13 residues. CDR3 sequence (DNA): TGTGCCTGGAGTTCTGGGGCAGGCTACGAGCAGTACTTC. Translation gives CAWSSGAGYEQYF.

The chain carries TRBV7-2 and TRBJ2-5; D is perhaps TRBD1 or TRBD2 (6 bases each). Trimming took off 7 bases at V and 3 bases at J, with 15 bases between the two ends. Germline V CDR1 and CDR2: SGHTA, FQGNSA. The length of the CDR3 is 14 residues. CDR3 nucleotide sequence: TGTGCCAGCAAACCGAACAGGGAGGAAGAGACCCAGTACTTC. Its translation is CASKPNREEETQYF.